One T cell receptor beta chain is described in this entry. The antigen is unknown. The data are from a study of T cell responses to AZD1222 COVID-19 vaccine. Findings and caveats of the study: White British donors predominated, females outnumbered males, and clonal diversity was possibly underestimated.

CDR3 size: 13 residues. Germline V gives CDR1 LNHDA, CDR2 SQIVND (reference sequence). Trimming at V came to 7 bases and at J to 6 bases, leaving 8 bases not matched to a gene. Profiling relied on immunoSEQ multiplex PCR, and the TCRdb table lists in-frame clones only, not all of them. The sample includes 95,000 to 130,000 clones, 75% to 90% of them seen just once. The chain uses TRBV19 and TRBJ1-2; 7 bases fit TRBD1. The clonotype comes from an adult in good health. The sequencing here drew on peripheral blood, taken on day 0 of MenACWY control vaccination. The CDR3 sequence: CASNSIQGNGYTF. Here the CDR3 DNA reads TGTGCCAGTAATTCTATACAGGGGAATGGCTACACCTTC.